The 32 T cell receptor beta chains below come from one sample, sequenced in a study of T cells after yellow fever vaccination. TCRdb called the 5' RACE reads again in MiXCR, with one record for every CDR3 protein. The sample lists 250,000 or so distinct CDR3 sequences; less than 9% were seen once. Material: CD4+ T cells sorted from PBMCs, obtained 15 days after the yellow fever booster vaccination. These receptors came from a man aged 30 to 39 who received the YFV17D yellow fever vaccine.

This clonotype was found a few times. The chain uses TRBV3-1 and TRBJ1-5; no clear D. CDR1 is LGHDT, CDR2 YNNKEL, per germline (reference sequence). V dropped 1 base and J dropped 0 bases, with 4 bases sitting between them. This CDR3 is built from 14 residues. The DNA for the CDR3 is TGTGCCAGCAGCCAAGCAGGTAGCAATCAGCCCCAGCATTTT. Translated, it gives CASSQAGSNQPQHF.

This clonotype has ten or more counts. One junction end disagrees with the germline gene, perhaps due to a read error. The V gene is TRBV7-7, the J gene TRBJ2-1, with unresolved D. CDR3 length equals 14 residues. The V gene's germline CDR1 is SSHAT and CDR2 FNYEAQ (reference sequence). CDR3 protein: CASSLGGGVNEQFF. CDR3 nucleotide sequence: TGTGCTAGCAGCTTGGGCGGTGGCGTGAATGAGCAGTTCTTC.

At least ten counts were recorded for this clonotype. The chain uses TRBV20-1 and TRBJ2-1, with D unclear. The CDR3 totals 14 residues. In germline, CDR1 is DFQATT, CDR2 SNEGSKA (reference sequence). Trimming took 3 bases from V and 9 from J, leaving 18 bases between them. The CDR3 DNA sequence: TGCAGTGCTAGTCGGACGGGCTGGGCCAGTGAGCAGTTCTTC. It is translated as CSASRTGWASEQFF.

This clonotype was detected many times. This chain joins TRBV12-3 or TRBV12-4 and TRBJ2-3; TRBD1 aligns across 8 bases. J was trimmed by 4 bases and V by 6 bases; bases with no gene match: 9. The length of the CDR3 is 15 residues. CDR3 nucleotides: TGTGCCAGCAGAGCCCGACAGGGGTGGTCAGATACGCAGTATTTT. Residues: CASRARQGWSDTQYF.

In its sample, this clonotype was seen many times. Here the CDR3 reads CASSLHSTSTGIGELFF. The CDR3 DNA reads as TGTGCCAGCAGCTTACATTCGACTAGTACAGGAATAGGGGAGCTGTTTTTT. V usage is TRBV7-2 and J usage is TRBJ2-2; weak D call: TRBD2 (6 bases). Germline V CDR1 and CDR2: SGHTA, FQGNSA. V shed 2 bases and J shed 8 bases, with 21 bases lying between them. The CDR3 contains 17 residues.

This clonotype was detected many times. The gene calls are TRBV7-6 and TRBJ2-3; TRBD2 aligns across 8 bases. The CDR3 length is 14 residues. J was trimmed by 6 bases and V by 0 bases; bases with no gene match: 2. The germline gives CDR1 SGHVS, CDR2 FNYEAQ. The CDR3 sequence is CASSLAAGDDTQYF. As DNA, the CDR3 is TGTGCCAGCAGCTTAGCAGCGGGAGATGATACGCAGTATTTT.

This clonotype was seen only a few times. The chain joins TRBV20-1 to TRBJ1-2, with D maybe TRBD1 (5 bases). V lost 6 bases, J lost 2 bases, and 19 bases lay in between. CDR3 size: 15 residues. CDR1 and CDR2 (germline): DFQATT, SNEGSKA (reference sequence). CDR3 nucleotides: TGCAGTGCGCCCGAGCAAACAGGTCACAACTATGGCTACACCTTC. This sequence encodes CSAPEQTGHNYGYTF.

This clonotype was detected only a few times. The genes are TRBV20-1 and TRBJ1-1; no reliable D call. Germline CDR1 reads DFQATT; CDR2 reads SNEGSKA (reference sequence). V was pared by 5 bases and J by 3 bases, with 10 bases between. The CDR3 totals 12 residues. The CDR3 reads CSAFTRDTEAFF. CDR3 coding DNA: TGCAGTGCTTTCACCCGTGACACTGAAGCTTTCTTT.

The rearrangement joins TRBV5-5 to TRBJ1-2, with no clear D. CDR3 length equals 15 residues. Between the trimmed V and J ends, which lost 4 bases and 4 bases, there was a span of 17 bases. Germline assignment: CDR1 SGHKS and CDR2 YYEKEE (reference sequence). The CDR3 DNA follows: TGTGCCAGCAGCCCCGATACACTCTTTAGCTATGGCTACACCTTC. Its protein is CASSPDTLFSYGYTF.

In regard to this clonotype: Mismatch with germline at one junction end may stem from a read error. V and J are TRBV20-1 and TRBJ2-7; possibly TRBD2 for D (7 bases). Looked up from germline, CDR1 is DFQATT and CDR2 is SNEGSKA (reference sequence). The CDR3 spans 14 residues. The CDR3 here is CSAMNGPRRGGQYF. In DNA, the CDR3 is TGCAGCGCTATGAATGGGCCCCGTAGGGGGGGGCAGTACTTC.

The table lists this clonotype with a few counts. This chain joins TRBV20-1 and TRBJ2-3, with a tentative D call TRBD1 (5 bases). CDR1 DFQATT and CDR2 SNEGSKA come from the germline V gene (reference sequence). Trimming cost V 6 bases and J 2 bases, with 15 bases left between them. This CDR3 has 14 residues. The CDR3 coding sequence is TGCAGTGCCGATCAACAGGCCTTCACAGATACGCAGTATTTT. It is translated as CSADQQAFTDTQYF.

This chain connects TRBV28 to TRBJ2-4; D gene unclear. The V gene lost 2 bases and the J gene lost 4 bases, with 12 bases spanning the gap. There are 15 residues in the CDR3. The germline V gene has CDR1 MDHEN and CDR2 SYDVKM. Here the CDR3 reads CASSLEGIGKNIQYF. CDR3 sequence (DNA): TGTGCCAGCAGTTTAGAAGGGATCGGGAAAAACATTCAGTACTTC.

The rearrangement joins TRBV6-2 or TRBV6-3 to TRBJ2-1, with D perhaps matching TRBD1 or TRBD2 (5 bases each). Germline lookup yields CDR1 MNHEY and CDR2 SVGEGT. The CDR3 contains 12 residues. The ends were cut back, 2 bases at V and 13 bases at J, with 12 bases in the middle. CDR3 amino acids: CASSYTGTHQFF. CDR3 DNA sequence: TGTGCCAGCAGTTACACTGGGACCCACCAGTTCTTC.

This clonotype was seen more than once but under ten times. The rearrangement links TRBV7-9 to TRBJ1-2, with D perhaps matching TRBD1 (5 bases). CDR1 is SEHNR and CDR2 is FQNEAQ in the germline V gene (reference sequence). The CDR3 sequence is 14 residues long. Trimming cost V 5 bases and J 5 bases, with 15 bases left between them. CDR3 sequence (DNA): TGTGCCAGCAGCCCCCAAGGCAGGGAATATGGCTACACCTTC. This encodes CASSPQGREYGYTF.

The rearrangement joins TRBV18 to TRBJ1-1, with D tentatively TRBD1 (6 bases). The CDR3 runs 13 residues. CDR1 KGHSH and CDR2 LQKENI come from the germline V gene. V was pared by 5 bases and J by 4 bases, with 11 bases between. This CDR3 reads CASSIQGGTEAFF. The CDR3 DNA reads as TGTGCCAGCTCAATACAGGGTGGCACTGAAGCTTTCTTT. Full variable domain (outside the CDR3, taken from reference TRBV18 and TRBJ1-1): NAGVMQNPRHLVRRRGQEARLRCSPMKGHSHVYWYRQLPEEGLKFMVYLQKENIIDESGMPKERFSAEFPKEGPSILRIQQVVRGDSAAYFCASSIQGGTEAFFGQGTRLTVV.

This clonotype was counted only a few times. This sequence joins TRBV12-3 or TRBV12-4 and TRBJ2-2; TRBD2 is a possible D gene (6 bases). V was clipped by 5 bases and J by 2 bases, with 12 bases between them. The CDR3 extends over 15 amino acids. CDR3 nucleotides: TGTGCCAGCAGTCAAGGGACTTATAACACCGGGGAGCTGTTTTTT. This sequence encodes CASSQGTYNTGELFF.

This clonotype was counted ten times or more. This sequence joins TRBV5-1 and TRBJ1-2; D is unclear. V was cut by 1 base and J by 0 bases, with 1 base left in between. The CDR3 contains 12 residues. Germline CDR1 SGHRS, CDR2 YFSETQ. CDR3 coding DNA: TGCGCCAGCAGCTTGACTAACTATGGCTACACCTTC. As protein: CASSLTNYGYTF.

V and J are TRBV13 and TRBJ1-3; D is uncertain. Trimming pared 0 bases from V and 0 bases from J, leaving 12 bases between. This CDR3 is built from 17 residues. In germline, CDR1 is PRHDT, CDR2 FYEKMQ (reference sequence). CDR3 in amino acids: CASSLGRFQSSGNTIYF. CDR3 in DNA: TGTGCCAGCAGCTTAGGCCGATTCCAGAGCTCTGGAAACACCATATATTTT.

As concerns this clonotype: The DNA is left out, because the CDR3 cannot be placed on it with certainty; the CDR3 is given as TCRdb lists it. This sequence joins TRBV5-1 and TRBJ2-1; the table's D call TRBD2 went unverified against the DNA. Looked up from germline, CDR1 is SGHRS and CDR2 is YFSETQ. The CDR3 sequence runs 15 residues, both termini included. The CDR3 sequence is CASSWGTGATSGTFF.

This clonotype was counted at least ten times. The J gene is TRBJ1-4, the V gene TRBV20-1; no reliable D call. The CDR3 totals 11 residues. CDR1 is DFQATT, CDR2 SNEGSKA, per germline (reference sequence). CDR3: CTLLYNEKLFF. DNA for the CDR3: TGCACCCTTCTTTATAATGAAAAACTGTTTTTT.

This clonotype was observed a few times. The chain combines TRBV7-9 with TRBJ2-4; maybe TRBD1 (5 bases). The CDR3 has 16 residues. V shed 5 bases and J shed 0 bases, with 14 bases lying between them. Germline assignment: CDR1 SEHNR and CDR2 FQNEAQ (reference sequence). The DNA for the CDR3 is TGTGCCAGCAGCCTTCAGGGTACCCCAGCCAAAAACATTCAGTACTTC. This encodes CASSLQGTPAKNIQYF.

At least ten counts were recorded for this clonotype. The chain is built from TRBV12-3 or TRBV12-4 and TRBJ2-5; D perhaps matches TRBD1 (6 bases). V was pared by 3 bases and J by 4 bases, with 12 bases between. CDR3 length: 14 amino acids. CDR3 loop: CASSFKAGVETQYF. The CDR3 region has the DNA TGTGCCAGCAGTTTTAAAGCAGGGGTAGAGACCCAGTACTTC.

This clonotype was detected a few times. The rearrangement joins TRBV12-3 or TRBV12-4 to TRBJ2-2; D possibly corresponds to TRBD1 (5 bases). V gave up 7 bases and J gave up 3 bases, with 9 bases separating them. The CDR3 has 13 amino acids. In nucleotides, the CDR3 is TGTGCCAGCATTCCCAGGGACACCGGGGAGCTGTTTTTT. Encoded protein: CASIPRDTGELFF.

This clonotype was observed a few times. The rearrangement links TRBV6-1 to TRBJ2-5, with D tentatively TRBD1 (6 bases). This CDR3 comprises 14 residues. CDR1 and CDR2 (germline): MNHNS, SASEGT. Trimming stripped 6 bases from V and 3 bases from J, with 14 bases between. CDR3 residues: CASSRRTDKETQYF. The CDR3 DNA is TGTGCCAGCAGCCGCCGGACAGATAAAGAGACCCAGTACTTC.

This clonotype turned up a few times. The V and J genes are TRBV7-9 and TRBJ1-2; 10 bases map to TRBD1. The germline CDR1 and CDR2 sequences are SEHNR and FQNEAQ (reference sequence). This CDR3 spans 15 amino acids. V lost 7 bases and J lost 5; bases outside the gene matches: 10. CDR3 sequence (DNA): TGTGCCAGCATCGAGACAGGGGGCGTTCTTTATGGCTACACCTTC. The encoded protein is CASIETGGVLYGYTF.

The chain has TRBV20-1 and TRBJ1-2; D is possibly TRBD1 (5 bases). The CDR3 contains 13 residues. The V end was cut by 0 bases, the J end by 5 bases, with 10 bases between. Germline CDR1 and CDR2: DFQATT and SNEGSKA (reference sequence). CDR3 in amino acids: CSARDLGGYGYTF. The CDR3 DNA reads as TGCAGTGCTAGAGATTTGGGGGGATATGGCTACACCTTC.

Worth noting for this clonotype: A much larger clone lies one base from this, so it may be a read error. This rearrangement joins TRBV20-1 to TRBJ2-1; D remains ambiguous. Matching the DNA end better, TRBJ2-7 makes the J call doubtful. This CDR3 has 11 residues. Germline V gene lookup returns CDR1 DFQATT and CDR2 SNEGSKA (reference sequence). The CDR3 DNA reads as TGCAGTGCCCCGTGGGTTAATGAGCAGTACTTC. Amino acids: CSAPWVNEQYF.

This clonotype has just a few counts. The chain recombines TRBV24-1 with TRBJ2-1; no reliable D call. Germline values: CDR1 KGHDR, CDR2 SFDVKD. The germline V and J ends were trimmed by 6 bases and 10 bases, with 15 bases remaining between them. This CDR3 has 13 residues. CDR3 DNA: TGTGCCACCAGTTCCCTATCCGACGGGGAGCAGTTCTTC. Translation: CATSSLSDGEQFF.

This clonotype was counted a few times. The V gene is TRBV7-2, the J gene TRBJ2-7; 9 bases map to TRBD2. The length of the CDR3 is 17 residues. V was pared by 5 bases and J by 1 base, with 12 bases of the junction left unmatched. In germline, CDR1 is SGHTA, CDR2 FQGNSA. The DNA of the CDR3 is TGTGCCAGCAGCATTAGGCCTAGCGGGGACCAGTCCTACGAGCAGTACTTC. Translated: CASSIRPSGDQSYEQYF.

This clonotype was recorded at least ten times. The rearrangement links TRBV4-3 to TRBJ2-5; 11 nucleotides match TRBD2. V lost 2 bases to trimming and J lost 5 bases; unmatched junction nucleotides: 4. CDR3 length: 15 residues. CDR1 LGHNA and CDR2 YSLEER come from the germline V gene. CDR3 nucleotide sequence: TGCGCCAGCAGCCAAATAGCGGGAGGGCTTGAGACCCAGTACTTC. This sequence encodes CASSQIAGGLETQYF.

This clonotype showed up just a few times. The chain has TRBV20-1 and TRBJ2-7, with TRBD1 matching 7 bases. This CDR3 is built from 12 residues. V gave up 2 bases and J gave up 5 bases; unmatched junction bases: 3. Germline V gene lookup returns CDR1 DFQATT and CDR2 SNEGSKA (reference sequence). The CDR3 bases are TGCAGTGCTAGAAAGCAGGGGGACGAGCAGTACTTC. It specifies CSARKQGDEQYF.

This clonotype was observed at least ten times. This chain connects TRBV12-3 or TRBV12-4 to TRBJ1-4, with D maybe TRBD1 (5 bases). There are 14 residues in the CDR3. V was cut by 6 bases and J by 3 bases, with 11 bases left in between. The CDR3 loop is CASRARGANEKLFF. The CDR3 nucleotides are TGTGCCAGCAGGGCTCGAGGGGCTAATGAAAAACTGTTTTTT.